The 10 T cell receptor beta chains below come from one sample, sequenced in a study of shared clonotypes between healthy human individuals. Profiling relied on immunoSEQ multiplex PCR, and the TCRdb table lists in-frame clones only, not all of them. The sample has about 1 million clones, around 74% seen once. Sequences were obtained from memory CD4+ T cells sorted from blood. As to subset: CD45RA-negative fraction. These TCRs come from a man aged 18 to 29 in good health.

The chain is built from TRBV2 and TRBJ2-5, with D possibly TRBD1 on 6 matching bases. Trimming stripped 7 bases from V and 1 base from J, with 13 bases between. Germline CDR1 is SNHLY and CDR2 is FYNNEI. This CDR3 comprises 14 residues. In DNA form, the CDR3 reads TGTGCCAGCACAGAGACAGGTTTCCAAGAGACCCAGTACTTC. It codes for CASTETGFQETQYF.

This clone was seen more than once but under ten times. The chain combines TRBV14 with TRBJ2-4; D unclear. The CDR3 covers 12 residues. V was cut by 5 bases and J by 6 bases, with 8 bases left in between. Germline lookup yields CDR1 SGHDN and CDR2 FVKESK. DNA of the CDR3: TGTGCCAGCAGCTTAGGCGGAAACATTCAGTACTTC. Translation: CASSLGGNIQYF. The variable domain in full, completed from reference TRBV14 and TRBJ2-4, reads EAGVTQFPSHSVIEKGQTVTLRCDPISGHDNLYWYRRVMGKEIKFLLHFVKESKQDESGMPNNRFLAERTGGTYSTLKVQPAELEDSGVYFCASSLGGNIQYFGAGTRLSVL.

The chain joins TRBV30 to TRBJ1-1; D gene ambiguous. The CDR3 totals 14 residues. Germline CDR1 GTSNPN, CDR2 SVGIG (reference sequence). V was cut by 1 base and J by 10 bases, with 19 bases left in between. CDR3 sequence: CAWSGTVNSLGAFF. CDR3 bases: TGTGCCTGGAGTGGAACAGTGAATAGCCTGGGAGCTTTCTTT.

This chain joins TRBV9 and TRBJ1-2; 7 positions match TRBD1. Germline loops: CDR1 SGDLS, CDR2 YYNGEE. The CDR3 has 15 amino acids. V shed 0 bases and J 10 bases; nucleotides not matched to a gene: 12. The CDR3 spells CASSVVAGQAHSYTF. CDR3 nucleotides: TGTGCCAGCAGCGTAGTGGCCGGACAGGCGCATTCCTACACCTTC.

This clone was observed once. The chain links TRBV9 to TRBJ2-2; 16 nucleotides match TRBD2. Germline V gives CDR1 SGDLS, CDR2 YYNGEE. Trimming at V came to 3 bases and at J to 6 bases, leaving 2 bases not matched to a gene. The CDR3 is 16 residues long. The CDR3 coding sequence is TGTGCCAGCAGCGCGGGACTAGCGGGGGGGCCCGGGGAGCTGTTTTTT. Its protein product is CASSAGLAGGPGELFF.

The chain is built from TRBV30 and TRBJ2-3; TRBD2 matches 12 bases. J gave up 8 bases and V 3 bases, and 18 bases lay outside the gene matches. Germline CDR1 reads GTSNPN; CDR2 reads SVGIG (reference sequence). The CDR3 extends over 18 amino acids. CDR3 sequence: CAWSELAGGPLVSATQYF. The CDR3 nucleotides are TGTGCCTGGAGCGAGCTAGCGGGAGGGCCTCTAGTTTCCGCTACGCAGTATTTT. Full variable domain (remainder filled in from reference TRBV30 and TRBJ2-3): SQTIHQWPATLVQPVGSPLSLECTVEGTSNPNLYWYRQAAGRGLQLLFYSVGIGQISSEVPQNLSASRPQDRQFILSSKKLLLSDSGFYLCAWSELAGGPLVSATQYFGPGTRLTVL.

The CDR3 spells CASSYVYGYTF. The CDR3 bases are TGTGCCAGCAGTTACGTATATGGCTACACCTTC. The chain carries TRBV6-5 and TRBJ1-2; D is uncertain. V lost 2 bases and J 5 bases, leaving 3 bases between the germline ends. Germline V lookup: CDR1 MNHEY, CDR2 SVGAGI. The CDR3 is 11 amino acids.

This clone appeared a single time. The rearrangement links TRBV28 to TRBJ1-6; 8 nucleotides agree with TRBD1. With 5 bases clipped from V and 7 bases from J, the junction kept 7 bases outside the gene matches. This CDR3 has 15 residues. Germline V CDR1 and CDR2: MDHEN, SYDVKM. This CDR3 is CASSPQDRENSPLHF. The CDR3 coding sequence is TGTGCCAGCAGTCCGCAGGACAGGGAAAATTCACCCCTCCACTTT.

The J gene is TRBJ1-1, the V gene TRBV29-1, with TRBD1 identical over 7 bases. This CDR3 has 15 residues. CDR1 and CDR2 from the germline V gene are SQVTM and ANQGSEA. Trimming took 5 bases from V and 4 from J; bases not matched to a gene: 13. The CDR3 loop reads CSVRYRGREGTEAFF. DNA of the CDR3: TGCAGCGTTCGTTATAGGGGGCGCGAGGGCACTGAAGCTTTCTTT. Drawing the rest from reference TRBV29-1 and TRBJ1-1, the complete variable domain is SAVISQKPSRDICQRGTSLTIQCQVDSQVTMMFWYRQQPGQSLTLIATANQGSEATYESGFVIDKFPISRPNLTFSTLTVSNMSPEDSSIYLCSVRYRGREGTEAFFGQGTRLTVV.

The V gene is TRBV13, the J gene TRBJ2-2; 10 bases match TRBD2. V lost 5 bases and J lost 4; bases outside the gene matches: 19. Germline assignment: CDR1 PRHDT and CDR2 FYEKMQ (reference sequence). The CDR3 length is 20 residues. CDR3 sequence reads: CASSLVPRTSGRTGTGELFF. The CDR3 region has the DNA TGTGCCAGCAGCCTAGTCCCCCGGACTAGCGGTCGAACGGGCACCGGGGAGCTGTTTTTT.